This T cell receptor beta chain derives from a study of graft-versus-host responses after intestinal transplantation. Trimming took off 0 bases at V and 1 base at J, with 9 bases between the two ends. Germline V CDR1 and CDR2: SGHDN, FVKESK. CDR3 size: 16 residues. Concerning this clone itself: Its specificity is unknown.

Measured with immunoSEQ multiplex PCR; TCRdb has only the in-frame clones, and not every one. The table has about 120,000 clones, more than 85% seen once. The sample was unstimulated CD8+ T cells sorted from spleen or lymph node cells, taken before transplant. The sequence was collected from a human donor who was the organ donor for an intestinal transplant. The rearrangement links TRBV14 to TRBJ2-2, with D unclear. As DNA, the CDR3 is TGTGCCAGCAGCCAAGACTCGACTCTGAACACCGGGGAGCTGTTTTTT. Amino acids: CASSQDSTLNTGELFF.